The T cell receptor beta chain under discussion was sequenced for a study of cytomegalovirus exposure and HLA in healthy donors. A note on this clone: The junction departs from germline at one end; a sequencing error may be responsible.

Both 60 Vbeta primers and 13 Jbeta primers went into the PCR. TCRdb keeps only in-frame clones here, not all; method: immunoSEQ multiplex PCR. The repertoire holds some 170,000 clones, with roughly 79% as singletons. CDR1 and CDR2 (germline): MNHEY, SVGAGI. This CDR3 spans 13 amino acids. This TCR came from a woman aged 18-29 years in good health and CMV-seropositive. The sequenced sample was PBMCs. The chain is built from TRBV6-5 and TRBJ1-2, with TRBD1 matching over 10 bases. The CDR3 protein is CASRTGTGDFGAF. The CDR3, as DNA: TGTGCCAGCAGGACCGGGACAGGGGACTTTGGCGCCTTC.